These T cell receptor beta chains were read from a single sample in a study of Ad26.COV2.S vaccination and SARS-CoV-2 variants. Libraries were prepared by immunoSEQ multiplex PCR; TCRdb keeps only in-frame clonotypes and omits some of them. The data contain approximately 420,000 clones, 88% of them singletons. The sample here was peripheral blood, taken in a trial of Ad26.COV2.S vaccine versus placebo. The receptor set was obtained from a person between 18 and 59 years old who received the Ad26.COV2.S COVID-19 vaccine or a placebo. Each CDR3 is given with its conserved first and last residue. The order of the fields is CDR3 protein, CDR3 DNA, D gene, clone size, V gene, J gene. A D gene is named only where the DNA matches it firmly. Clone size, where shown, is once, few, many, or a class for clones that have expanded.

CDR3 protein: CASSLLTGGVYGYTF; CDR3 DNA: TGTGCCAGCAGCTTGCTCACAGGGGGCGTCTATGGCTACACCTTC; D gene: TRBD1; clone size: NA; V gene: TRBV5-6; J gene: TRBJ1-2
CDR3 protein: CASSPARRVGGYTF; CDR3 DNA: TGCGCCAGCAGCCCCGCCCGCAGGGTGGGTGGCTACACCTTC; D gene: NA; clone size: NA; V gene: TRBV4-3; J gene: TRBJ1-2
CDR3 protein: CASSRNSDYEQYF; CDR3 DNA: TGTGCCAGTAGTCGTAACTCTGACTACGAGCAGTACTTC; D gene: NA; clone size: NA; V gene: TRBV19; J gene: TRBJ2-7
CDR3 protein: CASSSFKDTEAFF; CDR3 DNA: TGTGCCAGCAGCTCCTTCAAGGACACTGAAGCTTTCTTT; D gene: NA; clone size: NA; V gene: TRBV7-2; J gene: TRBJ1-1
CDR3 protein: CASSDGGAWQFF; CDR3 DNA: TGTGCCAGCAGTGACGGGGGGGCCTGGCAGTTCTTC; D gene: TRBD2; clone size: NA; V gene: TRBV6-2/TRBV6-3; J gene: TRBJ2-1
CDR3 protein: CASSLAQVNYEQYF; CDR3 DNA: TGTGCCAGCAGCTTAGCGCAGGTGAACTACGAGCAGTACTTC; D gene: NA; clone size: few; V gene: TRBV7-8; J gene: TRBJ2-7
CDR3 protein: CASSSRQGVEKLFF; CDR3 DNA: TGTGCCAGCAGTTCTAGACAGGGGGTGGAAAAACTGTTTTTT; D gene: TRBD1; clone size: NA; V gene: TRBV5-8; J gene: TRBJ1-4
CDR3 protein: CSASRGPPYNEQFF; CDR3 DNA: TGCAGTGCTAGTCGGGGGCCTCCCTACAATGAGCAGTTCTTC; D gene: NA; clone size: NA; V gene: TRBV20-1; J gene: TRBJ2-1
CDR3 protein: CASNEGGQGASRDTEAFF; CDR3 DNA: TGTGCCAGCAACGAAGGGGGACAGGGGGCGTCCAGAGACACTGAAGCTTTCTTT; D gene: TRBD1; clone size: NA; V gene: TRBV9; J gene: TRBJ1-1
CDR3 protein: CASSLVAGTETQYF; CDR3 DNA: TGTGCCAGCAGCTTAGTGGCAGGGACAGAGACCCAGTACTTC; D gene: NA; clone size: NA; V gene: TRBV7-2; J gene: TRBJ2-5